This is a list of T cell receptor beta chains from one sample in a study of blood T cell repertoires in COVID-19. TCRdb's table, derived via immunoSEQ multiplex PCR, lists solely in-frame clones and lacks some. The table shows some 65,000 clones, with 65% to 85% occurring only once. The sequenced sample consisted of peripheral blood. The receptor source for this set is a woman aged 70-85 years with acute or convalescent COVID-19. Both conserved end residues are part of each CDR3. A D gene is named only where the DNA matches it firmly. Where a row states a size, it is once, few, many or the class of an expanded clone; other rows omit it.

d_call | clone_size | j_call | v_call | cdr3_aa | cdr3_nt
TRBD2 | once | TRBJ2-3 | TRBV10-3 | CATVRTSGGLSFTDTQYF | TGTGCCACTGTACGGACTAGCGGGGGACTATCTTTCACAGATACGCAGTATTTT
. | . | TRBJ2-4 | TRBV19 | CASSIGASLAKNIQYF | TGTGCCAGTAGTATAGGGGCCAGTCTAGCCAAAAACATTCAGTACTTC
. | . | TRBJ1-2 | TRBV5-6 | CASSTEPSTYGYTF | TGTGCCAGCAGCACAGAACCTTCCACCTATGGCTACACCTTC
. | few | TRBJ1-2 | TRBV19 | CASSIFGQGSGGYTF | TGTGCCAGTAGTATATTTGGGCAGGGATCTGGAGGCTACACCTTC
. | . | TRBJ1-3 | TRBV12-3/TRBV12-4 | CASSFQGNTIYF | TGTGCCAGCAGTTTCCAAGGAAACACCATATATTTT
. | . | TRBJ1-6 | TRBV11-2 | CASSLQGQNSPLHF | TGTGCCAGCAGCTTACAGGGGCAAAATTCACCCCTCCACTTT
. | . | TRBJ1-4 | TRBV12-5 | CASGSRGGHSQEKLFF | TGTGCTAGTGGTTCGCGTGGTGGACACAGCCAGGAAAAACTGTTTTTT
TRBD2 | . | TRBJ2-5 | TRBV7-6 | CASSYKRLADIRETQYF | TGTGCCAGCAGCTATAAAAGACTAGCGGATATAAGGGAGACCCAGTACTTC
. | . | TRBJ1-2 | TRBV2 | CAGTRPYNYGYTF | TGTGCCGGTACCAGGCCTTATAACTATGGCTACACCTTC
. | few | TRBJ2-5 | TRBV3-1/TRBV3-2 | CASSQDKRGQTQYF | TGTGCCAGCAGCCAAGATAAAAGGGGTCAGACCCAGTACTTC
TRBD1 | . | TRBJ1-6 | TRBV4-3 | CASSQDPTGKNSPLHF | TGCGCCAGCAGCCAAGATCCGACAGGGAAGAATTCACCCCTCCACTTT
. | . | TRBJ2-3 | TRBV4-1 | CASSQGDNLGQTDTQYF | TGCGCCAGCAGCCAAGGCGATAACCTGGGGCAAACAGATACGCAGTATTTT
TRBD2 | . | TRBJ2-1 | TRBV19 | CASTPGGGISYNEQFF | TGTGCCAGTACCCCTGGGGGGGGGATCTCCTACAATGAGCAGTTCTTC
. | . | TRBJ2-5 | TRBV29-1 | CSAKRGGETQYF | TGCAGCGCCAAAAGGGGGGGAGAGACCCAGTACTTC
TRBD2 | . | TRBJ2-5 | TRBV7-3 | CASSPSGGETQYF | TGTGCCAGCAGCCCTAGCGGGGGAGAGACCCAGTACTTC
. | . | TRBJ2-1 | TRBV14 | CASSQVGRGNEQFF | TGTGCCAGCAGCCAAGTCGGCAGGGGCAATGAGCAGTTCTTC
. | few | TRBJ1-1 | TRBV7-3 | CASSLLGGITEAFF | TGTGCCAGCAGCTTATTGGGGGGTATCACTGAAGCTTTCTTT
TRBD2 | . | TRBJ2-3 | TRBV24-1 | CATGLASTDTQYF | TGTGCCACCGGACTAGCAAGCACAGATACGCAGTATTTT
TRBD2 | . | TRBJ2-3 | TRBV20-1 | CSASSGGGSTDTQYF | TGCAGTGCTAGTAGTGGCGGGGGGAGTACAGATACGCAGTATTTT
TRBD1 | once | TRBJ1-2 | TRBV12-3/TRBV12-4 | CASSKQGNYGYTF | TGTGCCAGCAGTAAACAGGGGAACTATGGCTACACCTTC
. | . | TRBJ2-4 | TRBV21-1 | CASSKAGTKKNIQYF | TGTGCCAGCAGCAAAGCGGGGACTAAAAAAAACATTCAGTACTTC
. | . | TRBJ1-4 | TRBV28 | CASSWGVREKLFF | TGTGCCAGCAGTTGGGGGGTTCGGGAAAAACTGTTTTTT
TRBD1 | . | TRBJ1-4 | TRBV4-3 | CASSQDYRGEKLFF | TGCGCCAGCAGCCAAGACTACAGGGGTGAAAAACTGTTTTTT
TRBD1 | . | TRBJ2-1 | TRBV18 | CASSPRQGEYNEQFF | TGTGCCAGCTCACCCCGACAGGGAGAATACAATGAGCAGTTCTTC
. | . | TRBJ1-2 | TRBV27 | CASRRQGSGYTF | TGTGCCAGCAGACGCCAGGGAAGCGGCTACACCTTC
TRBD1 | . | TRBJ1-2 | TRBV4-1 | CASSQGQGYDYGYTF | TGCGCCAGCAGCCAAGGACAGGGATATGACTATGGCTACACCTTC
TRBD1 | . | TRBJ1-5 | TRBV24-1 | CATSETGGAYQPQHF | TGTGCCACCAGTGAAACAGGGGGCGCCTACCAGCCCCAGCATTTT
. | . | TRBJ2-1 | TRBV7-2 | CASSLAVGVSEQFF | TGTGCCAGCAGCTTAGCAGTGGGAGTGAGTGAGCAGTTCTTC
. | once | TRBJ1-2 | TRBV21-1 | CASRGGAPYYGYTF | TGTGCCAGCAGAGGGGGGGCCCCCTACTATGGCTACACCTTC
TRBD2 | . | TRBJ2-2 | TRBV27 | CASSLFVGGGTGELFF | TGTGCCAGCAGTTTATTTGTAGGCGGGGGGACCGGGGAGCTGTTTTTT
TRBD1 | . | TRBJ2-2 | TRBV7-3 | CASSLGQGTGELFF | TGTGCCAGCAGCCTCGGACAGGGTACCGGGGAGCTGTTTTTT
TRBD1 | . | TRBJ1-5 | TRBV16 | CASSLDRGQPQHF | TGTGCCAGCAGCCTGGACAGGGGCCAGCCCCAGCATTTT